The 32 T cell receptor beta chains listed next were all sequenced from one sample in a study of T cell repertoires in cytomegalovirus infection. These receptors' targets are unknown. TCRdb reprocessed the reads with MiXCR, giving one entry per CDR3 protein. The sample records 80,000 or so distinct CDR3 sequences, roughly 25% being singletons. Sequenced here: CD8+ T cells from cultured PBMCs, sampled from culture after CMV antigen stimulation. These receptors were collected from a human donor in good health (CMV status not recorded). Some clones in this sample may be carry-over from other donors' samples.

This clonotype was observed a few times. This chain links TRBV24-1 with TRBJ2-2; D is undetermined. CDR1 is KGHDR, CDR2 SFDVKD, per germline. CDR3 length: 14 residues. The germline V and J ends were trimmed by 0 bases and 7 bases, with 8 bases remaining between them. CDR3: CATSDLEVGGELFF. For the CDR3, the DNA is TGTGCCACCAGTGATTTGGAGGTCGGCGGGGAGCTGTTTTTT.

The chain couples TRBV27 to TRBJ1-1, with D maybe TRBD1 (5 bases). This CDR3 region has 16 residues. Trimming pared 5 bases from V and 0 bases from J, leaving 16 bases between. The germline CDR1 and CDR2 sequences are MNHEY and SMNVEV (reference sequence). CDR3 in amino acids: CASSASTGTVNTEAFF. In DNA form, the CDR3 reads TGTGCCAGCAGTGCCTCCACCGGGACGGTGAACACTGAAGCTTTCTTT.

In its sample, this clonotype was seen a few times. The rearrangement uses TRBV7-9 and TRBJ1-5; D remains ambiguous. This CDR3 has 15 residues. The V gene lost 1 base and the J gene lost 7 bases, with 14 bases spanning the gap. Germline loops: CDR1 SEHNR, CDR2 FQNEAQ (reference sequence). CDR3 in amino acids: CASSLDSGARQPQHF. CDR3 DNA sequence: TGTGCCAGCAGCTTAGATTCAGGAGCCAGACAGCCCCAGCATTTT.

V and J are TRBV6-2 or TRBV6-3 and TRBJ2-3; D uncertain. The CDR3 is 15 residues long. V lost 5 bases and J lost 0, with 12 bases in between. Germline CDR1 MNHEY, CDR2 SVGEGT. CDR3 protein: CASSHPIPSTDTQYF. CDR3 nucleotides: TGTGCCAGCAGTCACCCCATTCCTAGCACAGATACGCAGTATTTT.

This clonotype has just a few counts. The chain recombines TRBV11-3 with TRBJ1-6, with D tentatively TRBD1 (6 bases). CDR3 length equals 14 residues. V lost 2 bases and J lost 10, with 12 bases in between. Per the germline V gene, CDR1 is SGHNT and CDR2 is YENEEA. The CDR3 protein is CASSLNRARSPLHF. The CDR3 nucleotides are TGTGCCAGCAGCTTAAACAGGGCTAGATCACCCCTCCACTTT.

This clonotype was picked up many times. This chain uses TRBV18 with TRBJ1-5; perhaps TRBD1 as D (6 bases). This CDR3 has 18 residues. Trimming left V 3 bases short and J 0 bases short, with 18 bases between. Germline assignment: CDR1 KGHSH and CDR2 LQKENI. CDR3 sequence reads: CASSPQSGQDDSNQPQHF. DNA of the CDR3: TGTGCCAGCTCACCCCAGTCGGGACAAGATGATAGCAATCAGCCCCAGCATTTT.

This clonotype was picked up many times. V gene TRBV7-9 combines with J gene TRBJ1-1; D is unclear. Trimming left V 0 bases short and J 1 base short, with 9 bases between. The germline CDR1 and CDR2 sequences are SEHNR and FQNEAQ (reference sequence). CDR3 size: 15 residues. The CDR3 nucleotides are TGTGCCAGCAGCTTAGCGGCCGGGAAGAACACTGAAGCTTTCTTT. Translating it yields CASSLAAGKNTEAFF.

The chain's CDR3 is CASSLGTVNEQYF. DNA of the CDR3: TGTGCCAGCAGCCTCGGGACAGTCAACGAGCAGTACTTC. The V and J genes are TRBV28 and TRBJ2-7, with TRBD1 identical over 7 bases. This CDR3 is 13 amino acids long. Germline CDR1 is MDHEN and CDR2 is SYDVKM. V lost 6 bases, J lost 5 bases, and 7 bases stayed unmatched. Complete variable domain (other parts from reference TRBV28 and TRBJ2-7): DVKVTQSSRYLVKRTGEKVFLECVQDMDHENMFWYRQDPGLGLRLIYFSYDVKMKEKGDIPEGYSVSREKKERFSLILESASTNQTSMYLCASSLGTVNEQYFGPGTRLTVT.

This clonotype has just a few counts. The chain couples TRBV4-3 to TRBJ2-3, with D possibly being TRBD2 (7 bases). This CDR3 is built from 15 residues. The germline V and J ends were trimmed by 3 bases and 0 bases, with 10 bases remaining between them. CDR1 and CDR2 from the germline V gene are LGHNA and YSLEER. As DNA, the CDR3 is TGCGCCAGCAGCCAGAGGGGGGGGAGCACAGATACGCAGTATTTT. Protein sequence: CASSQRGGSTDTQYF.

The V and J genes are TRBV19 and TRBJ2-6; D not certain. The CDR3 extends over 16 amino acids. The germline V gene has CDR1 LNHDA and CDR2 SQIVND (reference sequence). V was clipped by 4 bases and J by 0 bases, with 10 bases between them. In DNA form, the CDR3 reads TGTGCCAGTAGTAATAGACTGCTCTCTGGGGCCAACGTCCTGACTTTC. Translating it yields CASSNRLLSGANVLTF. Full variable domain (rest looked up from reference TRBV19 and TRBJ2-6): DGGITQSPKYLFRKEGQNVTLSCEQNLNHDAMYWYRQDPGQGLRLIYYSQIVNDFQKGDIAEGYSVSREKKESFPLTVTSAQKNPTAFYLCASSNRLLSGANVLTFGAGSRLTVL.

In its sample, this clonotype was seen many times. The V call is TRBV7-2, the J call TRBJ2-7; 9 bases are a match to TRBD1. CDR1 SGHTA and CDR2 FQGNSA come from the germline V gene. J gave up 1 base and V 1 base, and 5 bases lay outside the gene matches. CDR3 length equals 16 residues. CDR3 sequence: CASSLEGQGRSYEQYF. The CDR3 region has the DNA TGTGCCAGCAGCTTAGAAGGACAGGGGCGATCCTACGAGCAGTACTTC.

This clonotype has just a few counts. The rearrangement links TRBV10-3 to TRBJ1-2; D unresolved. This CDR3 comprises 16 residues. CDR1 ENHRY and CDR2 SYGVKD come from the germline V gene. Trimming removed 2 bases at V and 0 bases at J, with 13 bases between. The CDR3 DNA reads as TGTGCCATCAGTGAGGAAGGTGGCGTAGCTAACTATGGCTACACCTTC. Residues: CAISEEGGVANYGYTF.

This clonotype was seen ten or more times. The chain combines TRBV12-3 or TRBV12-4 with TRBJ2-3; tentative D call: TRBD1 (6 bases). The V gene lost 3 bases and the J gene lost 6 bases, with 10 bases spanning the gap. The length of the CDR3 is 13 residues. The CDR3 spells CASSFTGTDTQYF. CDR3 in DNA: TGTGCCAGCAGTTTCACAGGGACGGATACGCAGTATTTT.

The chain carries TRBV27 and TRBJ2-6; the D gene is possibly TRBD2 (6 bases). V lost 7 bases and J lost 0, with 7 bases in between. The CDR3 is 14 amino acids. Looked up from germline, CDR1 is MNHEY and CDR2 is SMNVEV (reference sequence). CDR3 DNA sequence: TGTGCCAGCAAGACTAGCTCTGGGGCCAACGTCCTGACTTTC. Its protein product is CASKTSSGANVLTF.

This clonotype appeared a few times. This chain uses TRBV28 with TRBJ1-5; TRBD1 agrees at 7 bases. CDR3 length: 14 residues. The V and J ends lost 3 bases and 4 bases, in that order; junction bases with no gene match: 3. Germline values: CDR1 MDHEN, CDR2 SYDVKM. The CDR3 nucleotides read TGTGCCAGCAGTTTGACAGGGTTTAATCAGCCCCAGCATTTT. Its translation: CASSLTGFNQPQHF.

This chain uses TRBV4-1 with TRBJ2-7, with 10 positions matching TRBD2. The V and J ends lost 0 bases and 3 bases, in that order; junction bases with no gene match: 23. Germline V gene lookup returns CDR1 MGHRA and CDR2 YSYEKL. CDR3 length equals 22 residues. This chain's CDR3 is CASSQDLAPFRLAGISYYEQYF. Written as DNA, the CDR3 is TGCGCCAGCAGCCAAGATTTGGCTCCTTTCCGACTAGCGGGTATTTCTTACTACGAGCAGTACTTC.

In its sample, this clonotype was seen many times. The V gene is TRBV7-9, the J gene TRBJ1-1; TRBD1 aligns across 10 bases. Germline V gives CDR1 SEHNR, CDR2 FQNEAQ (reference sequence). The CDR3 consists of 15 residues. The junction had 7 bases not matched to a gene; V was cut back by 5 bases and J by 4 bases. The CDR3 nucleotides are TGTGCCAGCAGCACTGGCCGGACAGGGGGCACTGAAGCTTTCTTT. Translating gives CASSTGRTGGTEAFF. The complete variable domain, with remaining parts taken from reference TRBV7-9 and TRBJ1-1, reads DTGVSQNPRHKITKRGQNVTFRCDPISEHNRLYWYRQTLGQGPEFLTYFQNEAQLEKSRLLSDRFSAERPKGSFSTLEIQRTEQGDSAMYLCASSTGRTGGTEAFFGQGTRLTVV.

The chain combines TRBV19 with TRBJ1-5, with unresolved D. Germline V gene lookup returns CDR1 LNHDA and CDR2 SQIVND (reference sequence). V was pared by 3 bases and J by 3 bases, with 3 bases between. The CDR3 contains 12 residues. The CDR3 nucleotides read TGTGCCAGTAGTATTGACAATCAGCCCCAGCATTTT. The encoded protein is CASSIDNQPQHF.

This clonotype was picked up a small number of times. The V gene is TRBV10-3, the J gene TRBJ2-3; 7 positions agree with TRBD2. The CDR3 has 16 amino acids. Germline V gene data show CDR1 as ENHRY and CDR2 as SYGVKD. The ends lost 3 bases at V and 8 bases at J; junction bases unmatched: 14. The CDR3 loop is CAISDGGRGVAGTQYF. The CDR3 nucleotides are TGTGCCATCAGTGATGGCGGGAGAGGAGTAGCGGGTACGCAGTATTTT.

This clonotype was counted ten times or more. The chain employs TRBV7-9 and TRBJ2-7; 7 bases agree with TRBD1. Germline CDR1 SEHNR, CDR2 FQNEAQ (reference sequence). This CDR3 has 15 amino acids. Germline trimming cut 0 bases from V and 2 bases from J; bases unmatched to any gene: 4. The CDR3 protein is CASSLARGRAYEQYF. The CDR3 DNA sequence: TGTGCCAGCAGCTTAGCGAGGGGGCGCGCCTACGAGCAGTACTTC.

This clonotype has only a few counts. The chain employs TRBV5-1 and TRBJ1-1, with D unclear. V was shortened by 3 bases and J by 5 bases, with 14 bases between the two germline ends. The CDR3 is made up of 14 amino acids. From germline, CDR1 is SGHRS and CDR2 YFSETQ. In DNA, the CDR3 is TGCGCCAGCAGCTCGACCCTGGGGAAGACTGAAGCTTTCTTT. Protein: CASSSTLGKTEAFF.

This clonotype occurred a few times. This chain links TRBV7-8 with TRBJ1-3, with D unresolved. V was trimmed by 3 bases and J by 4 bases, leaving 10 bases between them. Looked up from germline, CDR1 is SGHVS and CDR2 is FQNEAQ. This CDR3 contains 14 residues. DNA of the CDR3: TGTGCCAGCAGCTTCCAAGGTTCCGGAAACACCATATATTTT. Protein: CASSFQGSGNTIYF.

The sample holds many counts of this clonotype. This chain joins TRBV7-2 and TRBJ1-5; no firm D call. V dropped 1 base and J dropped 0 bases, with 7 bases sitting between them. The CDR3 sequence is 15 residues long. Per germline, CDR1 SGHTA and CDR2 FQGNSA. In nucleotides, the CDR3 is TGTGCCAGCAGCTTAGAACTGAGTAGCAATCAGCCCCAGCATTTT. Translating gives CASSLELSSNQPQHF.

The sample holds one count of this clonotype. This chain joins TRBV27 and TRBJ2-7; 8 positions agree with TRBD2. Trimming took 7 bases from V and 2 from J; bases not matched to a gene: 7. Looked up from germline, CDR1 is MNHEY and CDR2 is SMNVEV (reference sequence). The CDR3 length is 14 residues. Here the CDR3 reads CASNSGGIAYEQYF. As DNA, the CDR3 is TGTGCCAGCAACTCGGGGGGGATAGCCTACGAGCAGTACTTC.

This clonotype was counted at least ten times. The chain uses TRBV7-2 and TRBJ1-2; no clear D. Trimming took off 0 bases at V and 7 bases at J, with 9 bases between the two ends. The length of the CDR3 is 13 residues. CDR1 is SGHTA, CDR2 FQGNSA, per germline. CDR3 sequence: CASSLAGSAGYTF. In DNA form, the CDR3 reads TGTGCCAGCAGCTTAGCAGGTTCCGCTGGCTACACCTTC.

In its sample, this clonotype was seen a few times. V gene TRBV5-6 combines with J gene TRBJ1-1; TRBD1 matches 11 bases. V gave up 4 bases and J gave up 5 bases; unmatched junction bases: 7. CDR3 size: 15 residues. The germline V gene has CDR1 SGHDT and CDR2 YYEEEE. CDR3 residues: CASSQDRGRITEAFF. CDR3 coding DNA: TGTGCCAGCAGCCAGGACAGGGGGCGTATAACTGAAGCTTTCTTT.

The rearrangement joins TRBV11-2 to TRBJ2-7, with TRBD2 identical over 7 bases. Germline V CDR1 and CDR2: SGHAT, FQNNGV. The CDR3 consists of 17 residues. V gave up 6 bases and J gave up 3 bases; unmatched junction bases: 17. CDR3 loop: CASRRRGSTTPYYEQYF. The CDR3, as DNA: TGTGCCAGCAGGAGGCGGGGGTCAACCACCCCCTACTACGAGCAGTACTTC.

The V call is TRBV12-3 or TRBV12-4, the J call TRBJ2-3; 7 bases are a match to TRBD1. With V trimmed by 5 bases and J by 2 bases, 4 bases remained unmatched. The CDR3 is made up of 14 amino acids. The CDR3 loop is CASSPQGHTDTQYF. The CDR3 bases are TGTGCCAGCAGTCCACAGGGGCACACAGATACGCAGTATTTT.

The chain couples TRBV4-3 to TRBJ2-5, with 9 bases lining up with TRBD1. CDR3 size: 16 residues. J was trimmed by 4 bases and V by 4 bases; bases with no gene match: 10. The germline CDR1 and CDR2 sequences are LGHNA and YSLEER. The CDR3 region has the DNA TGCGCCAGCAGCCCTACGGACAGGGGTGTCGGAGAGACCCAGTACTTC. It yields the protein CASSPTDRGVGETQYF.

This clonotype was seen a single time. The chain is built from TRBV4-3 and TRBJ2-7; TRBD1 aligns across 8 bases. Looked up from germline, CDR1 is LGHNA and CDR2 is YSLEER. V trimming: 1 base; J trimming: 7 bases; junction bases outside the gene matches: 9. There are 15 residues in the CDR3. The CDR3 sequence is CASSQVQGAEWEQYF. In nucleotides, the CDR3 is TGCGCCAGCAGCCAAGTCCAGGGGGCCGAGTGGGAGCAGTACTTC.

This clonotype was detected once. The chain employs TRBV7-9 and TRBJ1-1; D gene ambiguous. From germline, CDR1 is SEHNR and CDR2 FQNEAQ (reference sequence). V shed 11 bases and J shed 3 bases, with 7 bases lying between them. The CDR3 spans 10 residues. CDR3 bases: TGTGCCGGCGAGCACACTGAAGCTTTCTTT. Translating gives CAGEHTEAFF.

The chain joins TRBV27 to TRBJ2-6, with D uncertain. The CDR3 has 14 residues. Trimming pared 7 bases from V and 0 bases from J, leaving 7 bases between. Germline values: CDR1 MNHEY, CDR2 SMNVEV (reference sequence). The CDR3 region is CASTRFSGANVLTF. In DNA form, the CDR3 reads TGTGCCAGCACCCGATTCTCTGGGGCCAACGTCCTGACTTTC.